These T cell receptor beta chains were read from a single sample in a study of cytomegalovirus exposure and HLA in healthy donors. Profiled with immunoSEQ multiplex PCR; TCRdb holds only in-frame clones, not every one. Among 150,000 to 200,000 clones listed, around 75% were seen once. Sample: PBMCs. The receptors were sampled from a woman aged 30 to 39 in good health and CMV-seronegative. Each CDR3 is given with its conserved first and last residue. Each record gives: J gene, clone size, D gene, V gene, CDR3 DNA, CDR3 protein. D genes are given only for firm matches. Rows may omit the clone size; those that give it use once, few, many or a size class.

J gene: TRBJ1-2; clone size: -; D gene: -; V gene: TRBV11-2; CDR3 DNA: TGTGCCAGCAGCTTGGACTCTCGAATTAACTATGGCTACACCTTC; CDR3 protein: CASSLDSRINYGYTF
J gene: TRBJ2-7; clone size: -; D gene: -; V gene: TRBV6-1; CDR3 DNA: TGTGCCAGCAGCTTACGTGAGGCCTACGAGCAGTACTTC; CDR3 protein: CASSLREAYEQYF
J gene: TRBJ2-1; clone size: once; D gene: -; V gene: TRBV6-6; CDR3 DNA: TGTGCCAGCAACCTCGCTCCACAGGGAATGCGGTTCTTC; CDR3 protein: CASNLAPQGMRFF
J gene: TRBJ2-1; clone size: -; D gene: -; V gene: TRBV11-1; CDR3 DNA: -; CDR3 protein: CASSFGPGQGPQEQFF
J gene: TRBJ2-1; clone size: -; D gene: -; V gene: TRBV19; CDR3 DNA: TGTGCCAGTAGTCTTAATAGGGGCAATGAGCAGTTCTTC; CDR3 protein: CASSLNRGNEQFF
J gene: TRBJ2-1; clone size: -; D gene: TRBD2; V gene: TRBV7-3; CDR3 DNA: TGTGCCAGCAGCCCGGATGGACTAGCGAATGAGCAGTTCTTC; CDR3 protein: CASSPDGLANEQFF
J gene: TRBJ2-1; clone size: -; D gene: TRBD2; V gene: TRBV6-4; CDR3 DNA: TGTGCCAGCAGTGTGTTGCCTAGCGGGGGGGCCGGTGAGCAGTTCTTC; CDR3 protein: CASSVLPSGGAGEQFF
J gene: TRBJ2-5; clone size: few; D gene: TRBD2; V gene: TRBV7-7; CDR3 DNA: TGTGCCAGCAGCTTATCGGGGGGGCGAGGAGAGACCCAGTACTTC; CDR3 protein: CASSLSGGRGETQYF
J gene: TRBJ1-5; clone size: -; D gene: -; V gene: TRBV7-2; CDR3 DNA: TGTGCCAGCAGCTCCCTGGGGCAGGGCTTGATTCATCAGCCCCAGCATTTT; CDR3 protein: CASSSLGQGLIHQPQHF
J gene: TRBJ2-1; clone size: -; D gene: TRBD2; V gene: TRBV19; CDR3 DNA: TGTGCCAGTAGTTTCGGGACTAGCACGTTCTTC; CDR3 protein: CASSFGTSTFF
J gene: TRBJ1-5; clone size: -; D gene: -; V gene: TRBV7-9; CDR3 DNA: TGTTCCAGCAGCCTCTCTGGGGGCGCGAACAATCAGCCCCAGCATTTT; CDR3 protein: CSSSLSGGANNQPQHF
J gene: TRBJ1-2; clone size: few; D gene: -; V gene: TRBV4-3; CDR3 DNA: TGCGCCAGCAGCCAAGTCACAGGCAATAACTATGGCTACACCTTC; CDR3 protein: CASSQVTGNNYGYTF
J gene: TRBJ1-2; clone size: -; D gene: TRBD1; V gene: TRBV5-5; CDR3 DNA: TGTGCCAGCACCATTACACCGGGACAGGGAACGGGCTATGGCTACACCTTC; CDR3 protein: CASTITPGQGTGYGYTF
J gene: TRBJ1-3; clone size: -; D gene: -; V gene: TRBV30; CDR3 DNA: TGTGCCAGTGTCCAACAGGGAAACACCATATATTTT; CDR3 protein: CASVQQGNTIYF
J gene: TRBJ1-5; clone size: -; D gene: TRBD1; V gene: TRBV7-8; CDR3 DNA: TGTGCCAGCAGCCAGGGGGCCTTCAATCAGCCCCAGCATTTT; CDR3 protein: CASSQGAFNQPQHF
J gene: TRBJ2-7; clone size: once; D gene: TRBD2; V gene: TRBV30; CDR3 DNA: TGTGCCTGGAGTGTAACGAGCGGGAGCGGGTTC; CDR3 protein: CAWSVTSGSGF
J gene: TRBJ1-2; clone size: few; D gene: -; V gene: TRBV7-2; CDR3 DNA: TGTGCCAGCAGCTCCACACCGGGACACCACTATGGCTACACCTTC; CDR3 protein: CASSSTPGHHYGYTF
J gene: TRBJ1-2; clone size: -; D gene: -; V gene: TRBV13; CDR3 DNA: TGTGCCAGCAGTTCTTTTGGACGGGGGGCTCGGGGCTACACCTTC; CDR3 protein: CASSSFGRGARGYTF
J gene: TRBJ2-7; clone size: few; D gene: -; V gene: TRBV27; CDR3 DNA: TGTGCCAGCAGTTTTCACTCTCCCGGAACAGTACCCTACGAGCAGTACTTC; CDR3 protein: CASSFHSPGTVPYEQYF
J gene: TRBJ2-7; clone size: -; D gene: TRBD2; V gene: TRBV10-3; CDR3 DNA: TGTGCCATCAATCGACTAGCGGGGCTGGACGAGCAGTACTTC; CDR3 protein: CAINRLAGLDEQYF
J gene: TRBJ1-6; clone size: -; D gene: TRBD1; V gene: TRBV5-6; CDR3 DNA: TGTGCCAGCAGCTCGGGACAGTATAATTCACCCCTCCACTTT; CDR3 protein: CASSSGQYNSPLHF
J gene: TRBJ1-5; clone size: -; D gene: -; V gene: TRBV28; CDR3 DNA: TGTGCCAGCAGTTTGAGGCGTGAGGGCTATCAGCCCCAGCATTTT; CDR3 protein: CASSLRREGYQPQHF
J gene: TRBJ2-1; clone size: -; D gene: TRBD2; V gene: TRBV4-2; CDR3 DNA: TGTGCCAGCAGCCCCCGGACTAGCGGGGATTCGGAGCAGTTCTTC; CDR3 protein: CASSPRTSGDSEQFF
J gene: TRBJ1-2; clone size: -; D gene: TRBD1; V gene: TRBV29-1; CDR3 DNA: TGCAGCGTTGACGGGACAGGGGTCTTTGAGGGCTACACCTTC; CDR3 protein: CSVDGTGVFEGYTF
J gene: TRBJ1-2; clone size: -; D gene: TRBD1; V gene: TRBV19; CDR3 DNA: TGTGCCAGTAAACCGGGACAGGGGTACTATGGCTACACCTTC; CDR3 protein: CASKPGQGYYGYTF
J gene: TRBJ1-2; clone size: -; D gene: -; V gene: TRBV7-2; CDR3 DNA: TGTGCCAGCAGCTTAGAGGGGAGGGACACCTTC; CDR3 protein: CASSLEGRDTF
J gene: TRBJ2-7; clone size: -; D gene: TRBD2; V gene: TRBV19; CDR3 DNA: TGTGCCAGTAGTATGAAGCGGGACCTCGAGCAGTACTTC; CDR3 protein: CASSMKRDLEQYF
J gene: TRBJ2-1; clone size: few; D gene: TRBD2; V gene: TRBV12-5; CDR3 DNA: TGTGCTAGTGGTTTGGTCCTAAGCGGGAGGCTCTACAATGAGCAGTTCTTC; CDR3 protein: CASGLVLSGRLYNEQFF
J gene: TRBJ1-3; clone size: -; D gene: -; V gene: TRBV7-2; CDR3 DNA: TGTGCCAGCAGCTTAGCGACAGGACTTTCTGGAAACACCATATATTTT; CDR3 protein: CASSLATGLSGNTIYF
J gene: TRBJ1-4; clone size: -; D gene: -; V gene: TRBV19; CDR3 DNA: TGTGCCAGTAGTATAGCACTCCCGCCTGAAAAACTGTTTTTT; CDR3 protein: CASSIALPPEKLFF
J gene: TRBJ1-2; clone size: -; D gene: TRBD1; V gene: TRBV4-1; CDR3 DNA: TGCGCCAGCAGCCAATTAGGGGGGACAGGTCACTATGGCTACACCTTC; CDR3 protein: CASSQLGGTGHYGYTF
J gene: TRBJ1-2; clone size: -; D gene: TRBD1; V gene: TRBV4-1; CDR3 DNA: TGCGCCAGCAGCCCGAGGGGACAGGATGGTGGCTACACCTTC; CDR3 protein: CASSPRGQDGGYTF
J gene: TRBJ1-6; clone size: -; D gene: -; V gene: TRBV7-9; CDR3 DNA: TGTTCCAGCAGCTTAGCGTTGGGCCTCTCCTATAATTCACCCCTCCACTTT; CDR3 protein: CSSSLALGLSYNSPLHF
J gene: TRBJ2-5; clone size: -; D gene: -; V gene: TRBV11-2; CDR3 DNA: TGTGCCAGCAGCTCCCCCCCTGCGAGCCCAAGGGGTCATCGGGAGACCCAGTACTTC; CDR3 protein: CASSSPPASPRGHRETQYF
J gene: TRBJ2-1; clone size: -; D gene: -; V gene: TRBV5-6; CDR3 DNA: TGTGCCAGCAGCTTGTCCCGGGTTAATGAGCAGTTCTTC; CDR3 protein: CASSLSRVNEQFF
J gene: TRBJ2-3; clone size: -; D gene: TRBD1; V gene: TRBV11-2; CDR3 DNA: TGTGCCAGCACCCCACGAGACAGGGCCATCACAGATACGCAGTATTTT; CDR3 protein: CASTPRDRAITDTQYF
J gene: TRBJ2-7; clone size: -; D gene: TRBD1; V gene: TRBV7-2; CDR3 DNA: TGTGCCAGCAGCTTAGAAAGGGGGCCCTTCGAGCAGTACTTC; CDR3 protein: CASSLERGPFEQYF
J gene: TRBJ2-2; clone size: -; D gene: TRBD1; V gene: TRBV5-6; CDR3 DNA: TGTGCCAGCAGCTGGGGACAGGTGCCCAACACCGGGGAGCTGTTTTTT; CDR3 protein: CASSWGQVPNTGELFF
J gene: TRBJ1-2; clone size: -; D gene: -; V gene: TRBV10-1; CDR3 DNA: TGCGCCAGCAGTGAATCCCGTTTCGGGGATCGCTACACCTTC; CDR3 protein: CASSESRFGDRYTF
J gene: TRBJ2-2; clone size: -; D gene: -; V gene: TRBV4-1; CDR3 DNA: TGCGCCAGCAGCCAAGTGAGCCTACCTACCGGGGAGCTGTTTTTT; CDR3 protein: CASSQVSLPTGELFF
J gene: TRBJ2-7; clone size: -; D gene: TRBD2; V gene: TRBV7-2; CDR3 DNA: TGTGCCAGCAGCTGGACTAGCGGGGGGAGCTCCTACGAGCAGTACTTC; CDR3 protein: CASSWTSGGSSYEQYF
J gene: TRBJ1-3; clone size: few; D gene: -; V gene: TRBV4-1; CDR3 DNA: TGCGCCAGCAGCCACCCCTTGAAAGGGACACGTGGAAACACCATATATTTT; CDR3 protein: CASSHPLKGTRGNTIYF
J gene: TRBJ2-3; clone size: -; D gene: TRBD1; V gene: TRBV25-1; CDR3 DNA: TGTGCCAGCAGGATGACAGGGGTGGGCACAGATACGCAGTATTTT; CDR3 protein: CASRMTGVGTDTQYF
J gene: TRBJ2-1; clone size: -; D gene: -; V gene: TRBV12-5; CDR3 DNA: TGTGCTAGTGGTTTGAAAGTTCGGTTAGGCCAGCGGGACAACAATGAGCAGTTCTTC; CDR3 protein: CASGLKVRLGQRDNNEQFF
J gene: TRBJ2-5; clone size: once; D gene: TRBD2; V gene: TRBV27; CDR3 DNA: TGTGCCAGTAGTTCCTTTCGCGTTTGGGGTACTAGCGGGAGTCGTCAGGAGACCCAGTACTTC; CDR3 protein: CASSSFRVWGTSGSRQETQYF
J gene: TRBJ2-1; clone size: -; D gene: -; V gene: TRBV5-1; CDR3 DNA: TGCGCCAGCAGCGAAACAGGGATGCGGGATGAGCAGTTCTTC; CDR3 protein: CASSETGMRDEQFF
J gene: TRBJ2-1; clone size: -; D gene: -; V gene: TRBV15; CDR3 DNA: TGTGCCACCAGCAGAGATGGGAGTGAGCAGTTCTTC; CDR3 protein: CATSRDGSEQFF
J gene: TRBJ2-1; clone size: -; D gene: -; V gene: TRBV15; CDR3 DNA: TGTGCCACCAGCAGAGTTCGACTCCTCGATGAGCAGTTCTTC; CDR3 protein: CATSRVRLLDEQFF
J gene: TRBJ1-2; clone size: once; D gene: -; V gene: TRBV5-1; CDR3 DNA: TGCGCCAGCAGCTTGTTCGGGGGGTCTAACTATGGCTACACCTTC; CDR3 protein: CASSLFGGSNYGYTF
J gene: TRBJ2-1; clone size: -; D gene: TRBD2; V gene: TRBV27; CDR3 DNA: TGTGCCAGCAGTTTGGGGACTAATAATGAGCAGTTCTTC; CDR3 protein: CASSLGTNNEQFF